This T cell receptor beta chain was retrieved from a study of blood T cells in healthy people across ages. Looking at the study overall: About one barcoded beta molecule per two T cells was the capture yield of template switching.

Each donor gave around 9.6 milliliters of peripheral blood. Researchers report isolating at least 6.5 million PBMCs per sample. Extractions gave at least 5 micrograms of total RNA per sample. The CDR3 runs 15 residues. CDR1 is MNHNY and CDR2 is SVGAGI in the germline V gene (reference sequence). Trimming at V came to 4 bases and at J to 6 bases, leaving 6 bases not matched to a gene. Next came a second PCR, run for roughly 7 to 12 cycles, which used a sample-barcoded 5' primer along with a J-beta primer mix. In TCRdb, the 5' RACE reads were re-called with MiXCR into one record per CDR3 protein. The sample carries 700,000 or so distinct CDR3 sequences, around two fifths recorded once.

The source material was blood. The chain uses TRBV6-6 and TRBJ2-1; 10 nucleotides agree with TRBD1. The receptor was isolated from a man of 80 years or more in good health. CDR3 coding DNA: TGTGCCAGCAGTTCTGGACAGGGGGATTCCAATGAGCAGTTCTTC. Translated: CASSSGQGDSNEQFF.